The clone carrying this T cell receptor (beta chain) turned up a few times. Antigen specificity is unknown. This record belongs to a study of cytomegalovirus exposure and HLA in healthy donors. Whole-study findings and limits: Usually a TCR sequence was rare, but some public TCRs were found in many donors. The authors confirmed in vitro that three CMV-associated chains were specific for CMV antigens. HLA allele associations emerged for about 16,000 TCR beta sequences in a later analysis, at 0.05 false discovery rate.

60 Vbeta and 13 Jbeta primers were used in PCR. This table comes from immunoSEQ multiplex PCR, and its TCRdb copy is limited to in-frame clones, with some not included. The sample holds 80,000 to 100,000 clones, 70% to 75% seen once. Sequencing was done on a sample of PBMCs. The sequence came from a woman under 30 in good health and CMV-seropositive.

This CDR3 reads CASSPRLAGEMETQYF. The CDR3 DNA reads TGTGCCAGCAGCCCGCGACTAGCGGGAGAAATGGAGACCCAGTACTTC. The V gene is TRBV7-9, the J gene TRBJ2-5, with 12 bases matching TRBD2. Germline values: CDR1 SEHNR, CDR2 FQNEAQ (reference sequence). The length of the CDR3 is 16 residues. V dropped 5 bases and J dropped 5; count of bases not matched to a gene: 9.